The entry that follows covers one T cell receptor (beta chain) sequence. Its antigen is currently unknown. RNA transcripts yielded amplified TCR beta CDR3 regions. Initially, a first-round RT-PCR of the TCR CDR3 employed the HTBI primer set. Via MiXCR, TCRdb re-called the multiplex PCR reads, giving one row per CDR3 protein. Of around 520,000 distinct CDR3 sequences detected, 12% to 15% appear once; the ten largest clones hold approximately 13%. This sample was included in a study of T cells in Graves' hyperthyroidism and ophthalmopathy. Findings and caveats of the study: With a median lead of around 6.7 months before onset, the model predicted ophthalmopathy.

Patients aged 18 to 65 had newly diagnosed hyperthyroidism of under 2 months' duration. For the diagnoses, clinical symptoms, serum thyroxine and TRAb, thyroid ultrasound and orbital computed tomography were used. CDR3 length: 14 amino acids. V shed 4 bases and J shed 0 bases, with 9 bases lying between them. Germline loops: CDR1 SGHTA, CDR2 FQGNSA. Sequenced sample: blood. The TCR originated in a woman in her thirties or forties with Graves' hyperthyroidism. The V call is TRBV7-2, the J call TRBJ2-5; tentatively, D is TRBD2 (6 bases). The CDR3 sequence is CASSSRDYQETQYF. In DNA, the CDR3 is TGTGCCAGCAGCTCCCGGGACTACCAAGAGACCCAGTACTTC.